The 2 T cell receptor beta chains presented below share a single source sample, sequenced in a study of patients and donors after allogeneic stem cell transplantation. TCRdb itself ran the RT-PCR reads through MiXCR, one entry per CDR3 protein. In the table there are roughly 21,000 distinct CDR3 sequences, about 30% of which are singletons. Material for sequencing was blood, either unsorted or a sorted T cell fraction (not recorded which). The receptors were gathered from a human donor who was either an allogeneic HSCT recipient or a stem cell or donor lymphocyte infusion donor (not recorded which). It is not recorded whose cells these are; they may come from a transplant donor.

This rearrangement joins TRBV9 to TRBJ1-1; possibly TRBD1 for D (5 bases). Deletions cut 1 base from V and 3 bases from J, with 19 bases between. This CDR3 spans 17 amino acids. The germline V gene has CDR1 SGDLS and CDR2 YYNGEE. The CDR3 DNA is TGTGCCAGCAGCGTATCCCTTCACGGGGGGAGAGACACTGAAGCTTTCTTT. This encodes CASSVSLHGGRDTEAFF.

This clonotype was found many times. Written as DNA, the CDR3 is TGTGCCAGCAGTTACGGGTTTAGGTTCGCCTACAATGAGCAGTTCTTC. It codes for CASSYGFRFAYNEQFF. The genes are TRBV12-3 or TRBV12-4 and TRBJ2-1; D unresolved. The CDR3 spans 16 residues. The V end lost 4 bases, the J end lost 2 bases, and 15 bases lay between the germline ends.